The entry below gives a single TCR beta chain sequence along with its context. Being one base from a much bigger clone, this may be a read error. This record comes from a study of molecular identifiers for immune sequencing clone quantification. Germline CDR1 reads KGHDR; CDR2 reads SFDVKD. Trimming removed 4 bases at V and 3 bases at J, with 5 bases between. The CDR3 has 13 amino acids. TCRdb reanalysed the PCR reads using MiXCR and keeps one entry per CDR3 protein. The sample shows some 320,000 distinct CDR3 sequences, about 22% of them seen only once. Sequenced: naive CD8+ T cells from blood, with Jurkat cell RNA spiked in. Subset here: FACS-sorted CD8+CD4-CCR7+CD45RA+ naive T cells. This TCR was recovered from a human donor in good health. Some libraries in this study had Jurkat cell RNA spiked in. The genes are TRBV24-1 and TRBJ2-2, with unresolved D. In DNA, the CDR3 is TGTGCCACCAGTGACCCGGACACCGGGGAGCTGTTTTTT. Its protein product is CATSDPDTGELFF.